The rows below give T cell receptor beta chains drawn from one sample of a study of blood T cell repertoires in COVID-19. Clones were sequenced by immunoSEQ multiplex PCR, and TCRdb holds only the in-frame ones, with some missing. The data contain approximately 410,000 clones, roughly 89% of them singletons. Sequencing input: peripheral blood. Receptors were obtained from a woman younger than 45 with active or convalescent COVID-19. CDR3s include the opening cysteine and the closing phenylalanine or tryptophan.

CDR3	V	J
CASSLGTGGETQYF	TRBV11-3	TRBJ2-5
CASSMTGEDTEAFF	TRBV27	TRBJ1-1
CSAKSGYEQFF	TRBV20-1	TRBJ2-1
CASSSNPRGAGTQETQYF	TRBV5-1	TRBJ2-5
CASSFRTGLNYGYTF	TRBV9	TRBJ1-2
CASSPGTGGPNTEAFF	TRBV3-1/TRBV3-2	TRBJ1-1
CASSSLWTGPYGYTF	TRBV6-5	TRBJ1-2
CASSDQNNYGYTF	TRBV6-1	TRBJ1-2
CASTSPTDPYEQYF	TRBV10-1	TRBJ2-7
CAWNLDSPKNTDTQYF	TRBV30	TRBJ2-3
CASSPQDRVRSGNTIYF	TRBV6-6	TRBJ1-3
CASSVTGGPEPNNSPLHF	TRBV5-1	TRBJ1-6
CASTTGVGNTEAFF	TRBV6-5	TRBJ1-1
CASSEMGGPWDEQFF	TRBV6-2/TRBV6-3	TRBJ2-1
CASWGHNYGYTF	TRBV6-5	TRBJ1-2
CASSPRLVAGNTGELFF	TRBV4-2	TRBJ2-2
CASSHHRANYGYTF	TRBV13	TRBJ1-2
CASSPYEGLSPDEQFF	TRBV18	TRBJ2-1
CASSPGQSSPLHF	TRBV5-4	TRBJ1-6
CASSLLRGADTQYF	TRBV5-1	TRBJ2-3
CASSQEGVRLYEQYF	TRBV4-1	TRBJ2-7
CASSEFRGRDGEKLFF	TRBV2	TRBJ1-4
CASSQALAGDTYEQYF	TRBV3-1/TRBV3-2	TRBJ2-7
CASSIWQGTMNTEAFF	TRBV19	TRBJ1-1
CASSFYRGYGYTF	TRBV5-4	TRBJ1-2
CASSSGGMNTEAFF	TRBV6-5	TRBJ1-1
CASSSGQGAEGYTF	TRBV6-5	TRBJ1-2
CASSEGRDTGELFF	TRBV6-1	TRBJ2-2
CASSQELLSGSVYNEQFF	TRBV4-1	TRBJ2-1
CASSQDRGSAGELFF	TRBV3-1/TRBV3-2	TRBJ2-2
CASSAPPGGNTEAFF	TRBV6-2/TRBV6-3	TRBJ1-1
CASSQVGGSYEQYF	TRBV3-1/TRBV3-2	TRBJ2-7
CATWTDMNTEAFF	TRBV10-3	TRBJ1-1
CAISEGLAGGGNQETQYF	TRBV10-3	TRBJ2-5
CASSESRGRTYNEQFF	TRBV10-1	TRBJ2-1
CASSFGTGVQYF	TRBV5-6	TRBJ2-5
CSVEVRGGSDTEAFF	TRBV29-1	TRBJ1-1
CASSQDWVAGVLGSYNEQFF	TRBV4-1	TRBJ2-1
CASSEIRDNEKLFF	TRBV2	TRBJ1-4
CAISESAQGEGYTF	TRBV10-3	TRBJ1-2
CASSERGSYETQYF	TRBV27	TRBJ2-5
CASTERDRKNTEAFF	TRBV2	TRBJ1-1
CASSLGGAGTEAFF	TRBV27	TRBJ1-1
CASGLVGGLTTEAFF	TRBV12-5	TRBJ1-1
CASSSYRGNSPLHF	TRBV11-2	TRBJ1-6
CASRQNTEAFF	TRBV10-2	TRBJ1-1
CASSGQGKGTEAFF	TRBV2	TRBJ1-1
CASSLAGQGRTEAFF	TRBV5-4	TRBJ1-1
CASRLDRGGGYTF	TRBV4-1	TRBJ1-2